This T cell receptor (beta chain) was identified in a study of blood T cell repertoires in COVID-19 (dated by TCRdb to the early 2020s). With regard to the full study: Collaborator samples came from the United States, Italy and Spain and covered acute and convalescent phases of COVID-19. The prospective study material was composed of cDNA or gDNA derived from T cells, B-cell-depleted T cells, or PBMCs. Deeply sampled blood TCRbeta repertoires from subjects exposed to, actively infected with, or recovered from COVID-19 were included in the dataset. The repertoires were released in a freely available public database meant as a resource for research on the immune response to SARS-CoV-2. Samples were obtained from the ongoing ImmuneRACE study (first 160 participants) and from over 1,000 subjects provided by 6 global collaborators. Nearly every sample came with metadata listing a de-identified subject ID, COVID-19 status, age in years and sex. Where HLA class I and class II types were available, the types were taken from metadata supplied by the sample provider, not from assay-based typing.

Overall study outcomes, separate from this receptor: Clinical and demographic metadata were provided uncurated, with the amount varying by source and participant.

TCRbeta CDR3 regions were amplified from genomic DNA by means of the immunoSEQ Assay, a bias-controlled multiplex PCR. The paper's data handling went like this. The number of nucleated cells in each sample was estimated by amplification of reference gene primers within the assay. To quantify the absolute abundance of each unique TCRbeta CDR3 rearrangement, sequence reads were collapsed and filtered. Productive Simpson clonality was computed per sample as the square root of Simpson's diversity index over productive rearrangements. TCRdb holds this immuneACCESS table with in-frame rearrangements only. Some clones are missing; in checked studies, unresolved V genes explain under half, and the rest has no known cause. That table supplies the V and J calls and clone size; D and trimming were determined from the DNA. This sample has a few hundred thousand clones in its table, and approximately 91% of those were observed once. 0.94% of the sample goes to the ten largest clones.

A second Seattle source provided samples from volunteer blood donors who had recovered from COVID-19. Whole blood was collected in K2EDTA tubes by collaborating institutions according to the institutions' own protocols. For TCRbeta analysis, collaborators shipped samples as frozen whole blood, isolated PBMCs, or DNA extracted from either of those sample types. Note on this clone: Its antigen is unknown. The input lacks base qualities; no much larger clone sits a single base away.

V is trimmed back by 2 bases and J by 3 bases, and the junction contains 7 bases that no gene match accounts for. The cysteine opens and the phenylalanine closes a CDR3 of 16 amino acids. Only the CDR3 DNA stays, 48 bases, in frame from base 1. The germline V gene encodes CDR1 KGHDR and CDR2 SFDVKD. Sequenced input: peripheral blood. The chain couples TRBV24-1 to TRBJ1-1, with 8 bases matching TRBD1. The origin of this receptor is a woman in her thirties or forties who had recovered from COVID-19. The CDR3 here reads CATSDSGTGVDTEAFF. DNA sequence: TGTGCCACCAGTGATTCCGGGACAGGTGTGGACACTGAAGCTTTCTTT.